This TCR beta chain stems from a study of blood T cells in healthy people across ages. For the study at large: Template switching captured about one barcoded beta molecule per two T cells. Findings of the study overall: Long-lived and aged donors differed, with more naive CD4+ cells and higher diversity in the long-lived. Age advanced and TCR beta diversity per million T cells fell, roughly linearly.

Roughly 10 milliliters was the volume of peripheral blood drawn from each donor. Points on this clonotype: What it recognizes is unknown.

A second PCR of 7 to 11 cycles used a sample-barcoded 5' primer and a J-beta primer mix. MiXCR, applied by TCRdb to the 5' RACE reads, yields one record per CDR3 protein. Among 730,000 or so distinct CDR3 sequences listed, roughly 47% were seen once. The clonotype comes from a woman in her sixties or seventies in good health. Sequenced material: blood.

The CDR3 nucleotides are TGTGCCAGCAGCCCAGCCGTAGGGTTATATGGCTACACCTTC. This gives the protein CASSPAVGLYGYTF. The gene calls are TRBV7-2 and TRBJ1-2; no firm D call. V was clipped by 5 bases and J by 5 bases, with 15 bases between them. The germline CDR1 and CDR2 sequences are SGHTA and FQGNSA. The CDR3 contains 14 residues.